This T cell receptor beta chain was obtained from a study of molecular identifiers for immune sequencing clone quantification. The CDR3 extends over 14 amino acids. The germline V and J ends were trimmed by 1 base and 5 bases, with 12 bases remaining between them. CDR1 and CDR2 (germline): LGHNA, YSLEER. TCRdb recomputed calls from the PCR reads with MiXCR, one row per CDR3 protein. The sample has tens of thousands of distinct CDR3 sequences; nearly 25% are singletons. Sorting captured naive CD8 T cells as CD8+CD4-CCR7+CD45RA+. The TCR sequence derives from a human donor in good health. Some libraries in this study had Jurkat cell RNA spiked in. Sequencing was carried out using naive CD8+ T cells from blood, with Jurkat cell RNA spiked in. As to subset: FACS-sorted CD8+CD4-CCR7+CD45RA+ naive T cells. The chain uses TRBV4-3 and TRBJ2-7; tentative D call: TRBD2 (5 bases). This CDR3 is CASSQGRASHEQYF. The CDR3 DNA follows: TGCGCCAGCAGCCAAGGAAGGGCTAGCCACGAGCAGTACTTC.